This TCR beta chain appears in the sequencing data of a study of shared clonotypes between healthy human individuals. Germline V CDR1 and CDR2: SNHLY, FYNNEI. The length of the CDR3 is 14 residues. The ends were cut back, 5 bases at V and 5 bases at J, with 15 bases in the middle. Libraries were prepared by immunoSEQ multiplex PCR; TCRdb keeps only in-frame clonotypes and omits some of them. The sample lists approximately 510,000 clones; 79% were seen once. The chain joins TRBV2 to TRBJ2-5, with D perhaps matching TRBD1 (5 bases). Sequencing was carried out using PBMCs. The sequence was collected from a woman aged 40 to 50 in good health. Some clones in this sample may be carry-over from other donors' samples. In DNA, the CDR3 is TGTGCCAGCAGTCTCCAGGGTAGGGTGGAGACCCAGTACTTC. Residues: CASSLQGRVETQYF.